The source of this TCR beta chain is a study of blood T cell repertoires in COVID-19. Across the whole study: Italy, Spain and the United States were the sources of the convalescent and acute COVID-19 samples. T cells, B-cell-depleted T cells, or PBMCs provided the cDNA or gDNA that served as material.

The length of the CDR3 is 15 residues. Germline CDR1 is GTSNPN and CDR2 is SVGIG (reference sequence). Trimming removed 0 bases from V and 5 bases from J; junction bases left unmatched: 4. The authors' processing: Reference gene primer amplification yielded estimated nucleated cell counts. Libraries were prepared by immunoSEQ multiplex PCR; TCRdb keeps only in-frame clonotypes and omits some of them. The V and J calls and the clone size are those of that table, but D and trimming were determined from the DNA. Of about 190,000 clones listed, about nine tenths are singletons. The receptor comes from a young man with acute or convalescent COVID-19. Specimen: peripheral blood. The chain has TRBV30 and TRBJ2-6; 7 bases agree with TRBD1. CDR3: CAWSVGGGWANVLTF. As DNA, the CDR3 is TGTGCCTGGAGTGTAGGGGGCGGGTGGGCCAACGTCCTGACTTTC.